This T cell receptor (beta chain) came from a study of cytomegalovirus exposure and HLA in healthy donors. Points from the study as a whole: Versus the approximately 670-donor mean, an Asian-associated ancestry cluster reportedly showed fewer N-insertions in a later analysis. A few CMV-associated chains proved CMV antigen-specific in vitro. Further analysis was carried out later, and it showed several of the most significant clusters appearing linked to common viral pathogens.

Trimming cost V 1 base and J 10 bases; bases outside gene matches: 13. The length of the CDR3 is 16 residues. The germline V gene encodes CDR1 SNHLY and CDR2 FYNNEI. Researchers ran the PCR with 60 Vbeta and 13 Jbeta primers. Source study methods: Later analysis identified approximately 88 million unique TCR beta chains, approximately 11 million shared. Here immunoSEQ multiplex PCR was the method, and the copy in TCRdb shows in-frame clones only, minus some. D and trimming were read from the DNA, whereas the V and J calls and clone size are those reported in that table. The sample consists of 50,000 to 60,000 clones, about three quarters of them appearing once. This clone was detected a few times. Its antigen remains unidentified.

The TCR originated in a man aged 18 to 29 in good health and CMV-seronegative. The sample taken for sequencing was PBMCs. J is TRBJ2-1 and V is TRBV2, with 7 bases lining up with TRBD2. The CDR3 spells CASSEEGQAGNGEQFF. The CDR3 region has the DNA TGTGCCAGCAGTGAAGAGGGGCAAGCGGGAAACGGCGAGCAGTTCTTC. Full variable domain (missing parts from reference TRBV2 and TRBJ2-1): EPEVTQTPSHQVTQMGQEVILRCVPISNHLYFYWYRQILGQKVEFLVSFYNNEISEKSEIFDDQFSVERPDGSNFTLKIRSTKLEDSAMYFCASSEEGQAGNGEQFFGPGTRLTVL.